Listed here are 26 T cell receptor beta chains from one sample, sequenced in a study of cytomegalovirus exposure and HLA in healthy donors. The PCR was carried out with 60 Vbeta primers and 13 Jbeta primers. Data came from immunoSEQ multiplex PCR; TCRdb stores just in-frame clones and leaves some out. Here the sample spans about 100,000 clones, approximately 76% being singletons. Sample: PBMCs. The origin of the receptors is a woman aged 18-29 years in good health and CMV-seropositive.

The chain joins TRBV11-3 to TRBJ2-5, with D uncertain. Germline lookup yields CDR1 SGHNT and CDR2 YENEEA. V was clipped by 6 bases and J by 5 bases, with 16 bases between them. The CDR3 is 14 amino acids. Here the CDR3 DNA reads TGTGCCAGCAGTCTAAGCGATTTTGGGGAGACCCAGTACTTC. Translation: CASSLSDFGETQYF.

The chain links TRBV5-3 to TRBJ2-7; D possibly corresponds to TRBD2 (5 bases). TRBV5-3 is identified as an open reading frame with a role that is uncertain. V was shortened by 1 base and J by 1 base, with 9 bases between the two germline ends. The CDR3 consists of 14 residues. CDR3 sequence (DNA): TGTGCCAGAAGCTTGAGGAGGTATTCCTACGAGCAGTACTTC. This sequence encodes CARSLRRYSYEQYF.

The chain employs TRBV11-2 and TRBJ2-3, with TRBD2 matching over 14 bases. Trimming cost V 5 bases and J 3 bases; bases outside gene matches: 4. The CDR3 is 16 amino acids. Germline V gene data show CDR1 as SGHAT and CDR2 as FQNNGV. The CDR3 loop reads CASSVGTSGRTDTQYF. CDR3 sequence (DNA): TGTGCCAGCAGCGTCGGGACTAGCGGGAGAACAGATACGCAGTATTTT.

V is TRBV5-1 and J is TRBJ1-2, with 7 nucleotides matching TRBD1. The CDR3 is 13 amino acids. Losses at the gene ends were 4 bases for V and 6 bases for J; bases not matched to a gene: 6. Germline V lookup: CDR1 SGHRS, CDR2 YFSETQ. The CDR3 loop is CASSPFTGDGYTF. In DNA, the CDR3 is TGCGCCAGCAGCCCCTTCACAGGGGATGGCTACACCTTC. Using reference TRBV5-1 and TRBJ1-2 for the parts outside the CDR3, the full variable domain is KAGVTQTPRYLIKTRGQQVTLSCSPISGHRSVSWYQQTPGQGLQFLFEYFSETQRNKGNFPGRFSGRQFSNSRSEMNVSTLELGDSALYLCASSPFTGDGYTFGSGTRLTVV.

CDR3 DNA: TGTGCCAGTAGTATAGATCTAAAAAGCGGGGCCTCCTACGAGCAGTACTTC. It specifies CASSIDLKSGASYEQYF. The chain is built from TRBV19 and TRBJ2-7; 7 bases map to TRBD2. CDR3 length: 17 residues. Germline CDR1 and CDR2: LNHDA and SQIVND (reference sequence). The junction had 8 bases not matched to a gene; V was cut back by 0 bases and J by 0 bases.

The gene calls are TRBV19 and TRBJ1-1; 7 bases match TRBD1. After removal of 6 bases from V and 2 bases from J, the junction contained 6 bases not matched to a gene. The germline CDR1 and CDR2 sequences are LNHDA and SQIVND (reference sequence). CDR3 length: 14 residues. CDR3 nucleotides: TGTGCCAGTAGACCAAGACAGGGAAACACTGAAGCTTTCTTT. This encodes CASRPRQGNTEAFF.

This clone was observed a few times. DNA for the CDR3: TGTGCGACCCTGTCCGCCGTCGGACAGGGCTCGACTGAAGCTTTCTTT. Protein product: CATLSAVGQGSTEAFF. The chain couples TRBV28 to TRBJ1-1, with 8 bases aligning to TRBD1. The germline V gene encodes CDR1 MDHEN and CDR2 SYDVKM. The CDR3 is 16 residues long.

The rearrangement links TRBV13 to TRBJ2-2, with 8 bases matching TRBD1. This CDR3 has 14 residues. Germline V gene data show CDR1 as PRHDT and CDR2 as FYEKMQ (reference sequence). With V trimmed by 4 bases and J by 10 bases, 8 bases remained unmatched. The DNA of the CDR3 is TGTGCCAGCAGCTCCCGGGACAGGCCTGTGGAGCTGTTTTTT. Encoded protein: CASSSRDRPVELFF.

The sample holds a few counts of this clone. CDR3 sequence: CAWYRGLEDTQYF. In DNA, the CDR3 is TGTGCCTGGTACAGGGGGCTAGAAGATACGCAGTATTTT. The V and J genes are TRBV30 and TRBJ2-3; 9 nucleotides match TRBD1. The CDR3 length is 13 residues. Trimming took 5 bases from V and 5 from J; bases not matched to a gene: 5. Per the germline V gene, CDR1 is GTSNPN and CDR2 is SVGIG (reference sequence).

Details on this clone: The conserved final phenylalanine or tryptophan is absent from the CDR3, which likely points to a read error. The DNA is left out, because the CDR3 cannot be placed on it with certainty; the CDR3 is given as TCRdb lists it. The rearrangement uses TRBV21-1 and TRBJ1-2. TRBV21-1 is described as a pseudogene. Inclusive of both ends, the CDR3 amounts to 12 amino acids. CDR3 loop: CASSKELKVRDL.

In the case of this clone: No conserved phenylalanine or tryptophan is present at the end of the CDR3, so a read error is the likely explanation. This chain uses TRBV19 with TRBJ2-3; the match to TRBD2 covers 11 bases. There are 16 residues in the CDR3. Germline V lookup: CDR1 LNHDA, CDR2 SQIVND (reference sequence). Losses at the gene ends were 3 bases for V and 4 bases for J; bases not matched to a gene: 6. As DNA, the CDR3 is TGTGCCAGTAGTATGGGACTAGCGGATGGTGCAGATACGCAGTATGTT. This gives the protein CASSMGLADGADTQYV.

The chain is built from TRBV6-6 and TRBJ1-5; 7 nucleotides line up with TRBD1. After removal of 5 bases from V and 6 bases from J, the junction contained 13 bases not matched to a gene. This CDR3 comprises 16 residues. The germline gives CDR1 MNHNY, CDR2 SVGAGI (reference sequence). The chain's CDR3 is CASSPNTEGAGQPQHF. The CDR3 nucleotides read TGTGCCAGCAGTCCAAACACAGAGGGGGCAGGTCAGCCCCAGCATTTT.

The chain combines TRBV5-1 with TRBJ2-3; D remains unclear. V dropped 4 bases and J dropped 2 bases, with 11 bases sitting between them. From germline, CDR1 is SGHRS and CDR2 YFSETQ. CDR3 length: 14 residues. In DNA, the CDR3 is TGCGCCAGCAGCCCAGAGTGGGCCACAGATACGCAGTATTTT. It yields the protein CASSPEWATDTQYF. The variable domain in full, completed from reference TRBV5-1 and TRBJ2-3, reads KAGVTQTPRYLIKTRGQQVTLSCSPISGHRSVSWYQQTPGQGLQFLFEYFSETQRNKGNFPGRFSGRQFSNSRSEMNVSTLELGDSALYLCASSPEWATDTQYFGPGTRLTVL.

The chain joins TRBV30 to TRBJ1-5; 7 positions match TRBD1. Looked up from germline, CDR1 is GTSNPN and CDR2 is SVGIG (reference sequence). Trimming took 2 bases from V and 8 from J; bases not matched to a gene: 6. The CDR3 covers 13 residues. Here the CDR3 DNA reads TGTGCCTGGAGTTCCCAGGGGGTCAAGCCCCAGCATTTT. This translates into CAWSSQGVKPQHF. Combining the CDR3 with reference TRBV30 and TRBJ1-5 gives the whole variable domain SQTIHQWPATLVQPVGSPLSLECTVEGTSNPNLYWYRQAAGRGLQLLFYSVGIGQISSEVPQNLSASRPQDRQFILSSKKLLLSDSGFYLCAWSSQGVKPQHFGDGTRLSIL.

CDR3 sequence (DNA): TGCGCCAGCAGCCAAGGCCTAGCGGGAGGGCTAGCCAAAAACATTCAGTACTTC. Translated: CASSQGLAGGLAKNIQYF. The rearrangement links TRBV4-1 to TRBJ2-4, with TRBD2 matching over 12 bases. V shed 1 base and J 0 bases; nucleotides not matched to a gene: 4. This CDR3 contains 18 residues. The germline V gene encodes CDR1 MGHRA and CDR2 YSYEKL.

This rearrangement joins TRBV6-1 to TRBJ1-2; D remains unclear. Looked up from germline, CDR1 is MNHNS and CDR2 is SASEGT. The CDR3 runs to 13 residues. The V end lost 7 bases, the J end lost 3 bases, and 12 bases lay between the germline ends. In nucleotides, the CDR3 is TGTGCCAGCAACTTGAGGGATTACTATGGCTACACCTTC. Translated: CASNLRDYYGYTF.

The genes are TRBV9 and TRBJ1-4; TRBD1 might be the D (6 bases). The CDR3 covers 16 residues. Trimming left V 0 bases short and J 6 bases short, with 15 bases between. Looked up from germline, CDR1 is SGDLS and CDR2 is YYNGEE. Here the CDR3 reads CASSVGQGRGDEKLFF. The CDR3 region has the DNA TGTGCCAGCAGCGTAGGGCAGGGGAGGGGTGATGAAAAACTGTTTTTT.

V and J are TRBV4-2 and TRBJ2-3, with no clear D. CDR1 and CDR2 from the germline V gene are LGHNA and YNFKEQ. CDR3 length equals 16 residues. V was shortened by 0 bases and J by 0 bases, with 10 bases between the two germline ends. The CDR3 DNA reads as TGTGCCAGCAGCCAAGAAGGCAGCGTGAGCACAGATACGCAGTATTTT. As protein: CASSQEGSVSTDTQYF.

This chain uses TRBV13 with TRBJ2-7, with D tentatively TRBD2 (6 bases). With 5 bases removed from V and 4 bases from J, the gap between germline ends came to 9 bases. The CDR3 covers 12 residues. Germline CDR1 reads PRHDT; CDR2 reads FYEKMQ (reference sequence). The CDR3 DNA sequence: TGTGCCAGCAGCCGGAGGGCGTACGAGCAGTACTTC. It encodes CASSRRAYEQYF.

The rearrangement joins TRBV1 to TRBJ2-1; TRBD2 was called by the table and not checked on the DNA. TRBV1 is shown as a pseudogene. The CDR3 length is 19 residues. The CDR3: CTSSQVQNDLAGADNEQFF. Here the CDR3 DNA reads TGCACCAGCAGCCAAGTGCAGAATGACTTAGCGGGAGCTGACAATGAGCAGTTCTTC.

As regards this clone: The same CDR3 arises from other DNA sequences in this sample as well. The rearrangement links TRBV30 to TRBJ1-1, with D possibly being TRBD1 (6 bases). This CDR3 has 13 residues. CDR1 is GTSNPN, CDR2 SVGIG, per germline (reference sequence). V dropped 0 bases and J dropped 2 bases, with 7 bases sitting between them. Written as DNA, the CDR3 is TGTGCCTGGAGTGTACAGGGAAACACTGAAGCTTTCTTT. Translated, it gives CAWSVQGNTEAFF.

This clone was detected only a few times. V gene TRBV5-6 combines with J gene TRBJ2-7; the match to TRBD2 covers 10 bases. CDR1 SGHDT and CDR2 YYEEEE come from the germline V gene. The CDR3 sequence is 15 residues long. V dropped 4 bases and J dropped 0; count of bases not matched to a gene: 4. The CDR3 here is CASSPGLANSYEQYF. DNA for the CDR3: TGTGCCAGCAGCCCGGGACTAGCGAACTCCTACGAGCAGTACTTC.

This sequence joins TRBV2 and TRBJ2-1, with 9 nucleotides matching TRBD1. J was trimmed by 9 bases and V by 4 bases; bases with no gene match: 4. The V gene's germline CDR1 is SNHLY and CDR2 FYNNEI. The CDR3 spans 13 residues. The chain's CDR3 is CASSVDRGPEQFF. In DNA, the CDR3 is TGTGCCAGCAGTGTGGACAGGGGCCCTGAGCAGTTCTTC.

As concerns this clone: The CDR3 does not end in the conserved phenylalanine or tryptophan, so this is likely a read error. V and J are TRBV4-1 and TRBJ1-1; TRBD1 matches at 9 bases. V lost 0 bases to trimming and J lost 5 bases; unmatched junction nucleotides: 4. In germline, CDR1 is MGHRA, CDR2 YSYEKL. CDR3 length: 15 amino acids. The CDR3 nucleotides are TGCGCCAGCAGCCAAGATCACAGGGGGCTTACTGAAGCTTTCGTT. This translates into CASSQDHRGLTEAFV.

The chain couples TRBV2 to TRBJ2-5; 9 bases are a match to TRBD2. Per the germline V gene, CDR1 is SNHLY and CDR2 is FYNNEI. V trimming: 1 base; J trimming: 5 bases; junction bases outside the gene matches: 5. This CDR3 comprises 15 residues. CDR3 region: CASSEGVAGVETQYF. The CDR3 DNA follows: TGTGCCAGCAGTGAAGGGGTAGCGGGAGTTGAGACCCAGTACTTC.

This sequence joins TRBV6-5 and TRBJ2-1; D might be TRBD2 (6 bases). Trimming took 5 bases from V and 0 from J, leaving 11 bases between them. The V gene's germline CDR1 is MNHEY and CDR2 SVGAGI. This CDR3 spans 15 amino acids. CDR3 sequence (DNA): TGTGCCAGCAGTCGTAGCGGTAACTCCTACAATGAGCAGTTCTTC. Encoded protein: CASSRSGNSYNEQFF.